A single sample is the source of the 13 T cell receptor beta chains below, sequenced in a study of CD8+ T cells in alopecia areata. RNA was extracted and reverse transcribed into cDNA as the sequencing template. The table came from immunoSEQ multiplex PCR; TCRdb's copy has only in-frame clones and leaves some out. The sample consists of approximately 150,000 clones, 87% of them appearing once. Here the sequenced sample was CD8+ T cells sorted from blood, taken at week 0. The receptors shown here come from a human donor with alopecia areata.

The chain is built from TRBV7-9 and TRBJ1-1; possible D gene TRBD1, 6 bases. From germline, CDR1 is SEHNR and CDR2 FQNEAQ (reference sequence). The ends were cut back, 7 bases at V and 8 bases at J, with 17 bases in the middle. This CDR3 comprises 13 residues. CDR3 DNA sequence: TGTGCCAGCACGCTCGGACAGTCCCCGGAAGCTTTCTTT. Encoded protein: CASTLGQSPEAFF.

In DNA form, the CDR3 reads TGTGCCAGCAGCGTAGTTGGGGGGGCGAGCACAGATACGCAGTATTTT. Translation gives CASSVVGGASTDTQYF. V is TRBV9 and J is TRBJ2-3, with D possibly being TRBD2 (7 bases). The CDR3 has 16 amino acids. Germline assignment: CDR1 SGDLS and CDR2 YYNGEE. V was pared by 0 bases and J by 0 bases, with 11 bases between.

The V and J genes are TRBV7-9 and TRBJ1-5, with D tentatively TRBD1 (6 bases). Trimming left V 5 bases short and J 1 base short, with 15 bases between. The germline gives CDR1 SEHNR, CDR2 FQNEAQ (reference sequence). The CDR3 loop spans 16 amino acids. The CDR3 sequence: CASSGGDLGSNQPQHF. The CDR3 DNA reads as TGTGCCAGCAGCGGGGGCGACCTGGGGAGCAATCAGCCCCAGCATTTT.

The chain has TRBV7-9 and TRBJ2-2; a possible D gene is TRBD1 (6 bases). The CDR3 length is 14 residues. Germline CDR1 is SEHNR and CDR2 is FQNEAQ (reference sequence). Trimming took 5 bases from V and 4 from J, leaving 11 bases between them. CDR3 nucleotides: TGTGCCAGCAGCCCGCAGGGGTTCACCGGGGAGCTGTTTTTT. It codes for CASSPQGFTGELFF.

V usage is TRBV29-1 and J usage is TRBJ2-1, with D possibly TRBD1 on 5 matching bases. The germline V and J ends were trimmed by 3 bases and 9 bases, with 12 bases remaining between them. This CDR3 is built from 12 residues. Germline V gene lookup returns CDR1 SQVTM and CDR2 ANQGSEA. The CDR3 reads CSVDETVSEQFF. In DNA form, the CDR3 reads TGCAGCGTTGACGAGACAGTTAGTGAGCAGTTCTTC.

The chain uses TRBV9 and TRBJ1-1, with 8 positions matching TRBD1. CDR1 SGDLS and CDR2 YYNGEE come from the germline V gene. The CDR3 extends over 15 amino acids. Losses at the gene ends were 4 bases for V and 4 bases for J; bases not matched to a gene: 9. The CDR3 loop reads CASSQTGVRSTEAFF. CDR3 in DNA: TGTGCCAGCAGCCAGACAGGGGTTCGTAGCACTGAAGCTTTCTTT.

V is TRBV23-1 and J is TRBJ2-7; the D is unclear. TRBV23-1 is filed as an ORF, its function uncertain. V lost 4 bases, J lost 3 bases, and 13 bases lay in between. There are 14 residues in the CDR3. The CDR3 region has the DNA TGCGCCAGCAGTCCCACCGACCCTAGCTACGAGCAGTACTTC. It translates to CASSPTDPSYEQYF.

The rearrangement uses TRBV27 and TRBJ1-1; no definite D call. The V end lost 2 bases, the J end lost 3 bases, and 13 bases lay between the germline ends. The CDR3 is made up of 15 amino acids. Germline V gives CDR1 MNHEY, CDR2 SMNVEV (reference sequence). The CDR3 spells CASSLNPSTYTEAFF. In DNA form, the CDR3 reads TGTGCCAGCAGTTTAAACCCGTCCACCTACACTGAAGCTTTCTTT.

The CDR3 sequence is CASSLGQISYEQYF. In nucleotides, the CDR3 is TGTGCCAGCAGCCTGGGACAGATTTCCTACGAGCAGTACTTC. This rearrangement joins TRBV6-5 to TRBJ2-7; 7 bases align to TRBD1. CDR1 and CDR2 from the germline V gene are MNHEY and SVGAGI. V lost 6 bases to trimming and J lost 1 base; unmatched junction nucleotides: 6. The length of the CDR3 is 14 residues.

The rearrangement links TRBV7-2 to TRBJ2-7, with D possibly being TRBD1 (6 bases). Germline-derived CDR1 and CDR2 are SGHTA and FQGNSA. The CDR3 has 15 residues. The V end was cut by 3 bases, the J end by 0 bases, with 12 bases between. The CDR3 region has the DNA TGTGCCAGCAGCTTCCTCAGACAGGCCTCCTACGAGCAGTACTTC. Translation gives CASSFLRQASYEQYF.

The CDR3 here is CASSSNRGHDTDTQYF. In DNA, the CDR3 is TGTGCCAGCAGCTCTAACAGGGGGCACGACACAGATACGCAGTATTTT. V gene TRBV7-9 combines with J gene TRBJ2-3; 9 nucleotides match TRBD1. Trimming took 4 bases from V and 2 from J; bases not matched to a gene: 7. CDR3 size: 16 residues. Germline CDR1 is SEHNR and CDR2 is FQNEAQ (reference sequence).

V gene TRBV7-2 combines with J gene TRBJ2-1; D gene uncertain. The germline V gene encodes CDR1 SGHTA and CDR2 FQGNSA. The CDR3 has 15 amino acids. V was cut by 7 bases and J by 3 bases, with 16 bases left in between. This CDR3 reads CASNVIGSDYNEQFF. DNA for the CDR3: TGTGCCAGCAACGTAATCGGGTCGGACTACAATGAGCAGTTCTTC.

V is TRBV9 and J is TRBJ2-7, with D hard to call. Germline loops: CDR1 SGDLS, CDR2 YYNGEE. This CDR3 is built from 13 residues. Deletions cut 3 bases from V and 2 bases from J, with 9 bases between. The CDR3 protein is CASSGTAPYEQYF. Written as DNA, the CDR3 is TGTGCCAGCAGCGGGACGGCCCCCTACGAGCAGTACTTC.